This T cell receptor beta chain emerged from a study of blood T cell repertoires in COVID-19. Study overall: Samples came from the United States, Italy and Spain, spanning acute and convalescent COVID-19. PBMCs, B-cell-depleted T cells, or T cells were the source of the cDNA or gDNA that made up the material.

Authors' methods: Reference gene primer amplification yielded estimated nucleated cell counts. TCRdb keeps only in-frame clones here, not all; method: immunoSEQ multiplex PCR. The DNA gave D and trimming, while V, J and clone size come from that table. The table includes about 250,000 clones, 88% detected once. The germline gives CDR1 GTSNPN, CDR2 SVGIG (reference sequence). The CDR3 is 14 residues long. Trimming removed 4 bases from V and 7 bases from J, with 19 bases in between. One Seattle source followed patients from active infection through their disease course. The sequence derives from a woman aged 25 to 39 with COVID-19, enrolled during active disease. The gene calls are TRBV30 and TRBJ2-5, with D perhaps TRBD1 (6 bases). Sequencing was carried out using peripheral blood. CDR3 DNA sequence: TGTGCCTGGACCCAAATGGGGGCCCAAACGACCCAGTACTTC. It yields the protein CAWTQMGAQTTQYF.